The 22 T cell receptor beta chains below all came from one sample that was sequenced in a study of cytomegalovirus exposure and HLA in healthy donors. Clones were sequenced by immunoSEQ multiplex PCR, and TCRdb holds only the in-frame ones, with some missing. The sample gives tens of thousands of clones, about 94% of which show up once; roughly 1.4% is in the top ten. The source material was PBMCs. These receptors were collected from a man younger than 35 in good health and CMV-seropositive.

This clone was seen just once. The V call is TRBV10-3, the J call TRBJ1-5; tentatively, D is TRBD1 (6 bases). This CDR3 is 13 amino acids long. V was trimmed by 3 bases and J by 6 bases, leaving 9 bases between them. Germline assignment: CDR1 ENHRY and CDR2 SYGVKD. CDR3 nucleotides: TGTGCCATCAGTGAAGGGGGGGGTCAGCCCCAGCATTTT. Translation: CAISEGGGQPQHF.

This clone has only one observation. The chain links TRBV10-1 to TRBJ2-5, with D perhaps matching TRBD1 (5 bases). The length of the CDR3 is 15 residues. Germline V gene sequence: CDR1 WNHNN, CDR2 SYGVQD (reference sequence). V shed 2 bases and J shed 7 bases, with 17 bases lying between them. The CDR3 bases are TGCGCCAGCAGTGAGACGGGTAGAAGTCAGGGGACCCAGTACTTC. Amino acids: CASSETGRSQGTQYF.

This sequence joins TRBV10-3 and TRBJ2-3, with 11 positions matching TRBD2. The length of the CDR3 is 17 residues. V lost 0 bases to trimming and J lost 2 bases; unmatched junction nucleotides: 4. Germline values: CDR1 ENHRY, CDR2 SYGVKD. For the CDR3, the DNA is TGTGCCATCAGTGAGTCTAGCGGGGGGGGGCCCACAGATACGCAGTATTTT. It yields the protein CAISESSGGGPTDTQYF.

The chain uses TRBV7-6 and TRBJ2-7, with TRBD1 matching over 9 bases. The germline V gene encodes CDR1 SGHVS and CDR2 FNYEAQ. J was trimmed by 5 bases and V by 5 bases; bases with no gene match: 13. The CDR3 is 16 residues long. The chain's CDR3 is CASSPGGTGHFDEQYF. For the CDR3, the DNA is TGTGCCAGCAGCCCCGGTGGGACAGGGCACTTCGACGAGCAGTACTTC.

The chain is built from TRBV15 and TRBJ1-4; no clear D. V was pared by 5 bases and J by 7 bases, with 11 bases between. The CDR3 is 13 residues long. Germline V gene lookup returns CDR1 LNHNV and CDR2 YYDKDF (reference sequence). The CDR3 region is CATSLNRVEKLFF. The CDR3 DNA reads TGTGCCACCAGCCTCAACCGGGTTGAAAAACTGTTTTTT.

CDR3 nucleotide sequence: TGTGCCAGCTCTCAACTAGCTAAATCCATCACCGGGGAGCTGTTTTTT. Its translation is CASSQLAKSITGELFF. The chain joins TRBV18 to TRBJ2-2; D is perhaps TRBD2 (6 bases). V was shortened by 6 bases and J by 4 bases, with 18 bases between the two germline ends. Germline lookup yields CDR1 KGHSH and CDR2 LQKENI. There are 16 residues in the CDR3.

This rearrangement joins TRBV19 to TRBJ1-2; the match to TRBD1 covers 8 bases. Per the germline V gene, CDR1 is LNHDA and CDR2 is SQIVND (reference sequence). This CDR3 is built from 11 residues. Trimming removed 9 bases from V and 8 bases from J; junction bases left unmatched: 5. The CDR3 DNA reads TGTGCCAGGCAGGGGGCAATCGGCTACACCTTC. Its protein product is CARQGAIGYTF.

In its sample, this clone was seen once. The V gene is TRBV4-1, the J gene TRBJ1-1, with a possible D match to TRBD1 (6 bases). The length of the CDR3 is 15 residues. The V gene lost 6 bases and the J gene lost 2 bases, with 16 bases spanning the gap. The germline V gene has CDR1 MGHRA and CDR2 YSYEKL. The CDR3 DNA reads as TGCGCCAGCAGTCTTACAGGGTTCTCTAACACTGAAGCTTTCTTT. This sequence encodes CASSLTGFSNTEAFF.

V and J are TRBV5-1 and TRBJ2-1; D might be TRBD2 (6 bases). Trimming stripped 4 bases from V and 7 bases from J, with 21 bases between. Germline CDR1 reads SGHRS; CDR2 reads YFSETQ. The CDR3 loop spans 16 amino acids. The DNA for the CDR3 is TGCGCCAGCAGCGATCCCACTAGCCGGATACGGAATGAGCAGTTCTTC. Encoded protein: CASSDPTSRIRNEQFF.

The rearrangement joins TRBV7-6 to TRBJ2-1, with TRBD2 matching 12 bases. The V and J ends lost 7 bases and 7 bases, in that order; junction bases with no gene match: 14. The CDR3 contains 17 residues. From germline, CDR1 is SGHVS and CDR2 FNYEAQ. The CDR3 loop is CASTLLALAGGNNEQFF. For the CDR3, the DNA is TGTGCCAGCACCCTTTTAGCCCTAGCGGGAGGGAATAATGAGCAGTTCTTC.

The gene calls are TRBV18 and TRBJ1-4; 7 positions agree with TRBD1. Germline CDR1 and CDR2: KGHSH and LQKENI. The CDR3 totals 14 residues. The J segment lost 5 bases and the V segment lost 4 bases, leaving 4 bases of the junction unmatched. The CDR3 DNA is TGTGCCAGCTCACGCGGGACAGTAAATGAAAAACTGTTTTTT. Translating it yields CASSRGTVNEKLFF.

The rearrangement links TRBV15 to TRBJ2-1; 7 bases line up with TRBD1. The CDR3 is made up of 15 amino acids. V dropped 0 bases and J dropped 5; count of bases not matched to a gene: 4. From germline, CDR1 is LNHNV and CDR2 YYDKDF (reference sequence). In DNA form, the CDR3 reads TGTGCCACCAGCAGAGACCCGACAGGGAACAATGAGCAGTTCTTC. Its translation: CATSRDPTGNNEQFF.

The chain joins TRBV7-3 to TRBJ2-1; a possible D gene is TRBD1 (7 bases). Trimming took 5 bases from V and 2 from J, leaving 10 bases between them. The germline V gene encodes CDR1 SGHTA and CDR2 FQGTGA. The CDR3 totals 14 residues. The CDR3 sequence is CASSQGGPYNEQFF. The CDR3 nucleotides are TGTGCCAGCAGCCAGGGGGGCCCCTACAATGAGCAGTTCTTC.

V gene TRBV27 combines with J gene TRBJ1-2; no firm D call. The CDR3 has 13 amino acids. The germline V gene has CDR1 MNHEY and CDR2 SMNVEV (reference sequence). The V end lost 6 bases, the J end lost 2 bases, and 10 bases lay between the germline ends. This CDR3 is CASSGGANYGYTF. CDR3 in DNA: TGTGCCAGCAGCGGAGGAGCCAACTATGGCTACACCTTC.

A single count supports this clone. The chain links TRBV9 to TRBJ1-1; tentative D call: TRBD1 (5 bases). Germline V gene sequence: CDR1 SGDLS, CDR2 YYNGEE. The CDR3 consists of 13 residues. The V and J ends lost 4 bases and 1 base respectively, with 8 bases between them. Here the CDR3 reads CASSMTANTEAFF. Written as DNA, the CDR3 is TGTGCCAGCAGCATGACAGCGAACACTGAAGCTTTCTTT.

V usage is TRBV11-2 and J usage is TRBJ2-7; possible D gene TRBD2, 5 bases. Germline V gives CDR1 SGHAT, CDR2 FQNNGV. This CDR3 comprises 14 residues. V was pared by 2 bases and J by 1 base, with 9 bases between. DNA of the CDR3: TGTGCCAGCAGCTTAACCCTAGCTTCCTACGAGCAGTACTTC. It codes for CASSLTLASYEQYF.

The J gene is TRBJ1-6, the V gene TRBV7-8, with 9 nucleotides matching TRBD1. This CDR3 spans 18 amino acids. CDR1 SGHVS and CDR2 FQNEAQ come from the germline V gene. V lost 1 base, J lost 9 bases, and 13 bases stayed unmatched. The CDR3 nucleotides are TGTGCCAGCAGCTTAGAGGGGGACAGGGCGGGTAACGTTTCACCCCTCCACTTT. It yields the protein CASSLEGDRAGNVSPLHF.

This clone has a single count. V and J are TRBV29-1 and TRBJ1-5; unclear D gene. V lost 4 bases to trimming and J lost 5 bases, with 12 bases between them. There are 13 residues in the CDR3. The germline V gene has CDR1 SQVTM and CDR2 ANQGSEA. CDR3 protein: CSVGERLDQPQHF. In DNA form, the CDR3 reads TGCAGCGTTGGCGAACGTTTGGATCAGCCCCAGCATTTT.

The chain links TRBV5-5 to TRBJ2-5; unclear D gene. The CDR3 spans 11 residues. V was trimmed by 4 bases and J by 7 bases, leaving 8 bases between them. CDR1 and CDR2 (germline): SGHKS, YYEKEE (reference sequence). CDR3 sequence: CASSPSGTQYF. Written as DNA, the CDR3 is TGTGCCAGCAGCCCTTCGGGGACCCAGTACTTC.

This rearrangement joins TRBV25-1 to TRBJ1-1; 9 bases line up with TRBD1. The V gene's germline CDR1 is MGHDK and CDR2 SYGVNS. There are 16 residues in the CDR3. V gave up 4 bases and J gave up 1 base; unmatched junction bases: 7. The CDR3 here is CASSAPGDRENTEAFF. The CDR3 region has the DNA TGTGCCAGCAGTGCACCCGGGGACAGGGAGAACACTGAAGCTTTCTTT.

J is TRBJ2-3 and V is TRBV9; D not resolved. Trimming stripped 2 bases from V and 2 bases from J, with 6 bases between. CDR3 size: 13 residues. The germline gives CDR1 SGDLS, CDR2 YYNGEE. CDR3 sequence reads: CASSVRFTDTQYF. The CDR3 DNA reads TGTGCCAGCAGCGTGAGATTCACAGATACGCAGTATTTT. The complete variable domain, with remaining parts taken from reference TRBV9 and TRBJ2-3, reads DSGVTQTPKHLITATGQRVTLRCSPRSGDLSVYWYQQSLDQGLQFLIQYYNGEERAKGNILERFSAQQFPDLHSELNLSSLELGDSALYFCASSVRFTDTQYFGPGTRLTVL.

The chain carries TRBV9 and TRBJ2-7, with D possibly being TRBD1 (6 bases). The germline V gene encodes CDR1 SGDLS and CDR2 YYNGEE. V was shortened by 5 bases and J by 3 bases, with 21 bases between the two germline ends. This CDR3 has 16 residues. CDR3 bases: TGTGCCAGCAGTAAGTTCGTAGGGGGACGGGACTACGAGCAGTACTTC. Translated: CASSKFVGGRDYEQYF.